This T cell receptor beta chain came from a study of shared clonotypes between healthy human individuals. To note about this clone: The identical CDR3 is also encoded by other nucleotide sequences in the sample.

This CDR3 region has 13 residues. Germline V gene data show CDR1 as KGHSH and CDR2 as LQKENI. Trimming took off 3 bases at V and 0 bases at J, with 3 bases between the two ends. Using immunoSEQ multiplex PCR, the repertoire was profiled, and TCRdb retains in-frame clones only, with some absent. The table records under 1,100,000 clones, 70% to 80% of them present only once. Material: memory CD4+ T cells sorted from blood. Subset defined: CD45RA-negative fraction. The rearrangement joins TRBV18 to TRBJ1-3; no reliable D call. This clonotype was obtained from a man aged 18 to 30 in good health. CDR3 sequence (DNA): TGTGCCAGCTCACCTAACTCTGGAAACACCATATATTTT. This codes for CASSPNSGNTIYF.